This TCR beta chain was captured in a study of T cells after yellow fever vaccination (dated by TCRdb to the late 2010s). About the investigation overall: The SMART-Seq v4 Ultra Low Input RNA kit was used to prepare libraries from fractions with low cell numbers. Two healthy male donors, one aged 18 to 30 and one aged 30 to 40 years, made up the cohort. To follow T-cell clones before and after both primary and booster YFV17D yellow fever vaccination, bulk TCR alpha and beta repertoires underwent longitudinal sequencing. Bulk PBMC replicates and cell subsets were isolated from blood drawn at multiple timepoints before and after both primary and secondary immunization. Study-wide findings and limitations: Only a couple of donors were included in the study, so the extent to which the findings can be generalized is limited. Most clones expanded after primary vaccination (approximately 96% of CD4 and roughly 90% of CD8) were re-detected after the booster, suggesting that broad memory maintenance occurred. The secondary T-cell response was weaker than the primary response but faster, peaking on day 5 instead of day 15. A small share of clonotypes was detected in both CD4 and CD8 compartments, with the overlap likely arising from convergent recombination. Computational filtering was required because FACS-sorted repertoires could contain abundant contaminating clonotypes from the bulk population.

The germline V gene encodes CDR1 SNHLY and CDR2 FYNNEI. Reading from cysteine to phenylalanine, the CDR3 counts 14 amino acids. Only CDR3 DNA is held: 42 bases, read in frame from base 1. Trimming removed 8 bases from V and 8 bases from J; the gene matches leave 11 bases unexplained. This clonotype came up many times. The antigen this receptor binds is unknown. Base qualities are not at hand, and no much larger clone is one base apart. TCR cDNA was synthesized by 5'RACE template switching, through which a universal primer site and unique molecular identifiers were introduced. cDNA synthesis was primed from both the TCR alpha and TCR beta constant segments. Library amplification involved two PCR steps, and the second step added sample barcodes and sequencing adapters. Sequencing of libraries was done on Illumina HiSeq 2500 (2x100 bp) or NovaSeq (2x150 bp). Turning to the authors' computational methods: MIGEC handled demultiplexing of reads and collapsing into UMI consensus sequences, while MiXCR performed V(D)J alignment. Vaccine-responding clonotypes were defined with edgeR using replicate PBMC samples, requiring FDR below 0.01 and a log2 fold change above 5 up to day 15. Bulk clonotypes were assigned CD4 or CD8 identity according to which sequenced CD4 or CD8 repertoire held them at higher abundance. The raw public reads went through TCRdb reprocessing: fastp at Q25, MiXCR clone calling, in-frame beta chains kept. For every CDR3 protein sequence, its rows merge into one entry that carries the most common genes and DNA. These V and J calls originate from TCRdb's pipeline instead of the authors' own analysis. Within this sample are about 230,000 distinct CDR3 sequences, with more than 6.5% of them counted one time only. The top ten constitute about 1% of the sample.

Taken with the paper, the label for treatment or condition translates to: live attenuated yellow fever vaccine strain. PBMCs were isolated from peripheral blood using a standard Ficoll-Paque protocol. Dynabeads CD4 and CD8 positive selection kits were used to isolate CD4 and CD8 T-cell fractions. TriZol was used to extract RNA from bulk PBMCs, from CD4 and CD8 fractions, and from dextramer-positive and dextramer-negative fractions. The chain employs TRBV2 and TRBJ2-3, with 9 bases in between that match TRBD1. Material: CD4+ T cells sorted from PBMCs, obtained on the day of the yellow fever booster vaccination. This receptor was obtained from a man under 40 who received the YFV17D yellow fever vaccine. For the CDR3, the sequence is CASYRDRAEGTQYF. Read as DNA, the sequence is TGTGCCAGCTACCGGGACAGGGCTGAGGGTACGCAGTATTTT.